The sample holds a few counts of the clone carrying this T cell receptor beta chain. PBMCs were sourced from more than 7.5 ml fresh peripheral blood. This CDR3 is 14 amino acids long. Germline V gene data show CDR1 as DFQATT and CDR2 as SNEGSKA (reference sequence). Losses at the gene ends were 6 bases for V and 7 bases for J; bases not matched to a gene: 14. The data are from a study of T cells in Graves' hyperthyroidism and ophthalmopathy. RNA transcripts gave rise to amplified TCR beta CDR3 regions. TCR CDR3 regions were first amplified by RT-PCR with HTBI primers. TCRdb itself ran the multiplex PCR reads through MiXCR, one entry per CDR3 protein. In the table there are about 560,000 distinct CDR3 sequences, around 13% of which are singletons.

The clonotype originates from a woman between 40 and 55 years old with Graves' hyperthyroidism. Sequenced input: blood. The rearrangement uses TRBV20-1 and TRBJ2-7; the match to TRBD2 covers 8 bases. CDR3: CSALGSGGLGEQYF. CDR3 DNA: TGCAGTGCCTTAGGCAGCGGGGGCTTGGGAGAGCAGTACTTC.